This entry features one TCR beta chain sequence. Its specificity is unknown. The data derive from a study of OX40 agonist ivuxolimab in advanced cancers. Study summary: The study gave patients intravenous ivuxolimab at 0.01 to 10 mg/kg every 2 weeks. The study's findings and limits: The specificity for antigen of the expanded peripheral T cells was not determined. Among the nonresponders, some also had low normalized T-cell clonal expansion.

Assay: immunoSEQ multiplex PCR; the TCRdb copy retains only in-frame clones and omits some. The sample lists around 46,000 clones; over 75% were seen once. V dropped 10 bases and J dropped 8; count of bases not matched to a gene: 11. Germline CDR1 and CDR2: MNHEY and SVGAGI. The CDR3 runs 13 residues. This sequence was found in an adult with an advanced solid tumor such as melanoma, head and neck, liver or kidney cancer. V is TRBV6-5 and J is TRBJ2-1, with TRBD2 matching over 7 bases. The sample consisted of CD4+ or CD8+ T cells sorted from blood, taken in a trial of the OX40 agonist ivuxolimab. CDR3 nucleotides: TGTGCCACCCGCGGGGCAGGGAGGGATGAGCAGTTCTTC. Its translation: CATRGAGRDEQFF.